This T cell receptor beta chain was identified in a study of cytomegalovirus exposure and HLA in healthy donors. Across the whole study: The same platform was used for the 90 to 150 validation repertoires as for the 666 first-cohort repertoires, as reported in a later analysis.

General study results and limits: Using the classifier, cytomegalovirus status was reportedly diagnosed with high specificity and sensitivity. Fewer than 200 TCR beta chains were listed as cytomegalovirus-associated.

About this clone itself: The target antigen is unknown.

CDR1 and CDR2 (germline): LGHNA, YSLEER. The V and J ends lost 4 bases and 8 bases respectively, with 17 bases between them. The CDR3 loop spans 15 amino acids. Sequencing was performed with immunoSEQ multiplex PCR; in TCRdb, only in-frame clones are kept and a portion is missing. The table records 150,000 or so clones, around 83% of them present only once. The chain joins TRBV4-3 to TRBJ1-4; D remains unclear. The receptor comes from a human donor in good health. Material: PBMCs. The CDR3 sequence: CASSPGGQAVEKLFF. The CDR3 DNA sequence: TGCGCCAGCAGCCCAGGTGGGCAGGCAGTAGAAAAACTGTTTTTT.